The clone carrying this T cell receptor beta chain was counted many times. This sample stems from a study of Graves' ophthalmopathy and Graves' hyperthyroidism. Certain patients, namely those with other autoimmune diseases, uncontrolled infections, pregnancy or lactation, were excluded. Amplification of TCR beta CDR3 regions used RNA transcripts. HTBI-primed first-round RT-PCR preceded second-round multiplex PCR. TCRdb re-derived calls from the multiplex PCR reads in MiXCR, one entry per CDR3 protein. This table has a few hundred thousand distinct CDR3 sequences, about 17% appearing once. Germline CDR1 is PRHDT and CDR2 is FYEKMQ (reference sequence). The germline V and J ends were trimmed by 10 bases and 6 bases, with 15 bases remaining between them. CDR3 length equals 12 residues.

The TCR originated in an adult woman with stable Graves' hyperthyroidism. The chain couples TRBV13 to TRBJ2-5; tentative D call: TRBD2 (6 bases). Material for sequencing was peripheral blood. CDR3 sequence: CANSGGGKTQYF. The CDR3 DNA is TGTGCCAACTCCGGGGGTGGGAAGACCCAGTACTTC.